Given below is one T cell receptor beta chain in context. Its specificity is unknown. Method: immunoSEQ multiplex PCR; TCRdb's copy keeps in-frame clones and lacks some. The sample includes roughly 150,000 clones, around 94% of them seen just once. Samples were taken at baseline and on day 1 of cycles 4 and 7. The sample belongs to a study of OX40 agonist ivuxolimab in advanced cancers. Study in general: Every patient in dose escalation had hepatocellular carcinoma, melanoma, renal cell or head and neck cancer. A mean age of around 63 years, range about 23 to 90, was recorded, and approximately 85% were male. Study-wide results and limits: At doses 0.1 to 3.0 mg/kg, CD4+ and CD8+ clones expanded.

Trimming left V 6 bases short and J 2 bases short, with 10 bases between. Germline loops: CDR1 SGHTA, CDR2 FQGNSA. This CDR3 contains 13 residues. Sample: CD4+ or CD8+ T cells sorted from blood, taken in a trial of the OX40 agonist ivuxolimab. The gene calls are TRBV7-2 and TRBJ1-1; maybe TRBD1 (5 bases). This clonotype was obtained from an adult with an advanced solid tumor such as melanoma, head and neck, liver or kidney cancer. The CDR3 DNA reads TGTGCCAGCAGAAGACAGAGAAACACTGAAGCTTTCTTT. It is translated as CASRRQRNTEAFF. The full variable domain, with the rest looked up from reference TRBV7-2 and TRBJ1-1, is GAGVSQSPSNKVTEKGKDVELRCDPISGHTALYWYRQSLGQGLEFLIYFQGNSAPDKSGLPSDRFSAERTGGSVSTLTIQRTQQEDSAVYLCASRRQRNTEAFFGQGTRLTVV.